One TCR beta chain is described in this entry. Its antigen is currently unknown. These data belong to a study of T cells in Graves' hyperthyroidism and ophthalmopathy. Regarding the study as a whole: With a median lead of around 6.7 months before onset, the model predicted ophthalmopathy. In simple terms, a model built on 13 V-J features told ophthalmopathy apart from stable hyperthyroidism.

The CDR3 regions of TCR beta were amplified from RNA transcripts. The HTBI primer set served for first-round RT-PCR of the TCR CDR3. TCRdb used MiXCR to reprocess the multiplex PCR reads, holding one entry per CDR3 protein. Of hundreds of thousands of distinct CDR3 sequences listed, 20% were seen once; the top ten hold about 35%. This CDR3 is built from 16 residues. Trimming cost V 5 bases and J 6 bases, with 22 bases left between them. Germline V gene sequence: CDR1 SGHTA, CDR2 FQGNSA. This rearrangement joins TRBV7-2 to TRBJ2-5, with D perhaps given as TRBD1 or TRBD2 (5 bases each). This clonotype originated in a man aged 25-45 years with Graves' ophthalmopathy. The sequencing input was blood. The CDR3 coding sequence is TGTGCCAGCAGCCCTAAAGGCCGGGGCCGCGACAAGACCCAGTACTTC. Its translation is CASSPKGRGRDKTQYF. Based on the CDR3 plus reference TRBV7-2 and TRBJ2-5, the full variable domain is GAGVSQSPSNKVTEKGKDVELRCDPISGHTALYWYRQSLGQGLEFLIYFQGNSAPDKSGLPSDRFSAERTGGSVSTLTIQRTQQEDSAVYLCASSPKGRGRDKTQYFGPGTRLLVL.